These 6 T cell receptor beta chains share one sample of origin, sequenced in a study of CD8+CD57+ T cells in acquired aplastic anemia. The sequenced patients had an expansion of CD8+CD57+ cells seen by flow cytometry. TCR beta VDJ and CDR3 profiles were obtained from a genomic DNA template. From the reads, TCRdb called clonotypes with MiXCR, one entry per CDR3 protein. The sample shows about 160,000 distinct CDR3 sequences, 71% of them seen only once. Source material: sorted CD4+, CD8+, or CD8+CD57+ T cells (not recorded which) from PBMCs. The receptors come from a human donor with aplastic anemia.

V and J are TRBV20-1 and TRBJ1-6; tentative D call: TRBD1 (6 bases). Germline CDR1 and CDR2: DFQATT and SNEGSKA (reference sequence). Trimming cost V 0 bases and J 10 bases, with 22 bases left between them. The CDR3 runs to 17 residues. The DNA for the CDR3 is TGCAGTGCTAGAGATTCGGGGGCAGCACGTTTAGGGTCACCCCTCCACTTT. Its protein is CSARDSGAARLGSPLHF.

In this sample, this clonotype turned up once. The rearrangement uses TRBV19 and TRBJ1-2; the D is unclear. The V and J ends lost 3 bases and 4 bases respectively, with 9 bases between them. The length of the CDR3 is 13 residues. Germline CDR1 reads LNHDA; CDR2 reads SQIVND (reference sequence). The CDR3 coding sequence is TGTGCCAGTAGTATTCTCCACTCCTATGGCTACACCTTC. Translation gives CASSILHSYGYTF.

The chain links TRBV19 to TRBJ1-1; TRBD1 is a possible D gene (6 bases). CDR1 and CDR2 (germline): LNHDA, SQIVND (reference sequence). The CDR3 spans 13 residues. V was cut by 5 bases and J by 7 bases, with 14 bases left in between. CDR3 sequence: CASSPRGGNEAFF. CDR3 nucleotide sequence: TGTGCCAGTAGTCCAAGAGGGGGGAATGAAGCTTTCTTT. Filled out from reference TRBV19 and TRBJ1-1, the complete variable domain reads DGGITQSPKYLFRKEGQNVTLSCEQNLNHDAMYWYRQDPGQGLRLIYYSQIVNDFQKGDIAEGYSVSREKKESFPLTVTSAQKNPTAFYLCASSPRGGNEAFFGQGTRLTVV.

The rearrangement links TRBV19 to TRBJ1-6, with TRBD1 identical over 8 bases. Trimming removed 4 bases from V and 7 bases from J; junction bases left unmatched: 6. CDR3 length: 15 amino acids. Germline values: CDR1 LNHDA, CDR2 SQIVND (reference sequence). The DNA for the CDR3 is TGTGCCAGTAGTACCGGACAGGGAATAAATTCACCCCTCCACTTT. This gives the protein CASSTGQGINSPLHF.

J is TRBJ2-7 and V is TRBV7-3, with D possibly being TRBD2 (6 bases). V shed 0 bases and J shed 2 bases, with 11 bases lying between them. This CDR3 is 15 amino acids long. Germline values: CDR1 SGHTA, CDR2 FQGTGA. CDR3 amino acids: CASSLTAGGTYEQYF. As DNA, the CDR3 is TGTGCCAGCAGCTTAACGGCGGGCGGGACCTACGAGCAGTACTTC.

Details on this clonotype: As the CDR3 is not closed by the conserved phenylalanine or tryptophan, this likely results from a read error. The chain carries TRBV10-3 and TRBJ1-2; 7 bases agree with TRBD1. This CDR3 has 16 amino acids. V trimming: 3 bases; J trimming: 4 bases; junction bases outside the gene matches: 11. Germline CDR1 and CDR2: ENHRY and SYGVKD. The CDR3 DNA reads TGTGCCATCAGTGAACAGGGGATCGACGGAGGCTATGGCTACACCCTC. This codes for CAISEQGIDGGYGYTL.